This is a list of T cell receptor beta chains from one sample in a study of cytomegalovirus exposure and HLA in healthy donors. Here immunoSEQ multiplex PCR was the method, and the copy in TCRdb shows in-frame clones only, minus some. The sample holds 150,000 to 200,000 clones, around 81% seen once. Sequencing was carried out using PBMCs. These receptors originate from a woman aged 25 to 39 in good health and CMV-seropositive. CDR3s include the opening cysteine and the closing phenylalanine or tryptophan. D genes are given only for firm matches.

TRBD1	15	TRBV19	TRBJ1-2	CASSIVSGTGTGYTF
TRBD1	14	TRBV19	TRBJ1-2	CASSFGTANYGYTF
TRBD2	13	TRBV7-7	TRBJ2-7	CASSLEGTSEQYF
.	14	TRBV18	TRBJ2-1	CASSPTHGYNEQFF
TRBD2	16	TRBV30	TRBJ2-1	CAWRGLSGFSLNEQFF
TRBD2	16	TRBV19	TRBJ2-3	CASSGRIGGVTDTQYF
.	14	TRBV4-3	TRBJ1-3	CASSHGSVGNTIYF
TRBD2	14	TRBV2	TRBJ2-7	CATGRTRGGYEQYF
.	15	TRBV25-1	TRBJ2-7	CASSESYRESYEQYF
.	15	TRBV4-1	TRBJ1-6	CASSGLWGVNSPLHF
.	13	TRBV9	TRBJ1-1	CASREVGRTEAFF
.	16	TRBV4-1	TRBJ1-6	CASRGVAGSYNSPLHF
.	16	TRBV6-5	TRBJ1-6	CASSYSSQGPNSPLHF
.	13	TRBV5-1	TRBJ2-1	CASSSGGRDEQFF
TRBD1	14	TRBV15	TRBJ2-5	CATSDRGIGETQYF
.	12	TRBV30	TRBJ2-7	CAWNPGSYEQYF
.	14	TRBV5-5	TRBJ1-3	CASIPTTWGNTIYF
TRBD1	16	TRBV5-4	TRBJ1-2	CASSRNQGQANYGYTF
.	15	TRBV12-5	TRBJ1-1	CASGPNREVNTEAFF
.	14	TRBV15	TRBJ1-1	CATSVISGDTEAFF